A selection of T cell receptor beta chains follows, all from one sample in a study of blood T cell repertoires in COVID-19. Data came from immunoSEQ multiplex PCR; TCRdb stores just in-frame clones and leaves some out. This sample has some 150,000 clones, with 65% to 90% found just once. Sequenced input: peripheral blood. These receptors originate from a man in his forties or fifties with acute or convalescent COVID-19. Both conserved end residues are part of each CDR3. The order of the fields is J gene, D gene, clone size, V gene, CDR3 DNA, CDR3 protein. A D gene is named only where the DNA matches it firmly. Size is omitted from some rows. Given values are once, few, many or a class for expanded clones.

J: TRBJ2-3
D: TRBD2
size: .
V: TRBV11-2
DNA: TGTGCCAGCAGCGCACTAGCGGGAGGGTCAGATACGCAGTATTTT
CDR3: CASSALAGGSDTQYF

J: TRBJ2-7
D: TRBD1
size: .
V: TRBV10-3
DNA: TGTGCCATCAGTGCTGCCGGGACAGGCCCTTCGTACGAGCAGTACTTC
CDR3: CAISAAGTGPSYEQYF

J: TRBJ2-1
D: .
size: few
V: TRBV12-2
DNA: TGTGCAAGTCGCTTATGGTCGGGAGGGTACAATGAGCAGTTCTTC
CDR3: CASRLWSGGYNEQFF

J: TRBJ2-4
D: .
size: .
V: TRBV30
DNA: TGTGCCTGGAGTGGAGGGTCCCAAGCCAAAAACATTCAGTACTTC
CDR3: CAWSGGSQAKNIQYF

J: TRBJ1-4
D: .
size: .
V: TRBV7-2
DNA: TGTGCCAGCAGCGGGAAATGGGGGGTATCTAATGAAAAACTGTTTTTT
CDR3: CASSGKWGVSNEKLFF

J: TRBJ1-5
D: TRBD1
size: once
V: TRBV6-1
DNA: TGTGCCAGCAGTGAAAGGGCAGGGGGCGGCAATCAGCCCCAGCATTTT
CDR3: CASSERAGGGNQPQHF

J: TRBJ2-3
D: TRBD2
size: .
V: TRBV7-8
DNA: TGTGCCAGCAGCACACGACTAGCGGGGAAGGATACGCAGTATTTT
CDR3: CASSTRLAGKDTQYF

J: TRBJ1-5
D: .
size: .
V: TRBV5-4
DNA: TGTGCCAGCAGCAAACCCCCCCGGGACACTGAGGATAGCAATCAGCCCCAGCATTTT
CDR3: CASSKPPRDTEDSNQPQHF

J: TRBJ2-7
D: TRBD1
size: .
V: TRBV2
DNA: TGTGCCAGCAGCGACAGGGGAGCGGTCTACGAGCAGTACTTC
CDR3: CASSDRGAVYEQYF

J: TRBJ2-7
D: .
size: few
V: TRBV7-9
DNA: TGTGCCAGCAGCTTGGGGGGGCTCTACGAGCAGTACTTC
CDR3: CASSLGGLYEQYF

J: TRBJ2-5
D: .
size: .
V: TRBV9
DNA: TGTGCCAGCAGGGGGGGACAGTCCAAAGAGACCCAGTACTTC
CDR3: CASRGGQSKETQYF

J: TRBJ2-7
D: TRBD1
size: .
V: TRBV11-2
DNA: TGTGCCAGCAGCTTGAACCGGGACAGTTATACTGCGGTCCCCTACGAGCAGTACTTC
CDR3: CASSLNRDSYTAVPYEQYF

J: TRBJ1-5
D: .
size: .
V: TRBV18
DNA: TGTGCCAGCTCACCCGCCGGGGATGGCAATCAGCCCCAGCATTTT
CDR3: CASSPAGDGNQPQHF

J: TRBJ2-3
D: TRBD2
size: once
V: TRBV5-1
DNA: TGCGCCAGCAGCGATTCCCCGGGACTAGCGGGAGATACGCAGTATTTT
CDR3: CASSDSPGLAGDTQYF

J: TRBJ1-2
D: TRBD1
size: .
V: TRBV28
DNA: TGTGCCAGCAGTTTGGGGACAGGGGGCTATGGCTACACCTTC
CDR3: CASSLGTGGYGYTF

J: TRBJ2-1
D: TRBD2
size: few
V: TRBV9
DNA: TGTGCCAGCAGCGTAGAAACTAGCGGGAGTCGGTCCTACAATGAGCAGTTCTTC
CDR3: CASSVETSGSRSYNEQFF

J: TRBJ2-7
D: .
size: .
V: TRBV28
DNA: TGTGCCAGCAGTCCTCTAAGGGGTAGCGGAACCTACGAGCAGTACTTC
CDR3: CASSPLRGSGTYEQYF

J: TRBJ2-3
D: TRBD1
size: .
V: TRBV5-6
DNA: TGTGCCAGCAGGAAACCGACAGGGCCTGATACGCAGTATTTT
CDR3: CASRKPTGPDTQYF

J: TRBJ2-7
D: TRBD1
size: .
V: TRBV30
DNA: TGTGCCTGGTCGACAGGGGGCTCCTACGAGCAGTACTTC
CDR3: CAWSTGGSYEQYF

J: TRBJ1-5
D: TRBD1
size: once
V: TRBV10-3
DNA: TGTGCCATCAGTGACCGACTCGTGGACAGGACATATAGCAATCAGCCCCAGCATTTT
CDR3: CAISDRLVDRTYSNQPQHF

J: TRBJ1-6
D: TRBD1
size: .
V: TRBV30
DNA: TGTGCCTGGAGCTGGACAGGGGGCGATTCACCCCTCCACTTT
CDR3: CAWSWTGGDSPLHF

J: TRBJ1-4
D: .
size: .
V: TRBV29-1
DNA: TGCAGCGTTCTGACTACCGCAAATGAAAAACTGTTTTTT
CDR3: CSVLTTANEKLFF

J: TRBJ1-1
D: .
size: few
V: TRBV7-3
DNA: TGTGCCAGCAGCTTAAATAGTGCCACTGAAGCTTTCTTT
CDR3: CASSLNSATEAFF

J: TRBJ2-1
D: TRBD2
size: .
V: TRBV7-8
DNA: TGTGCCAGCAGCTTATACGGGACTAGCCGTAGCTCCTACAATGAGCAGTTCTTC
CDR3: CASSLYGTSRSSYNEQFF